The entry below describes one TCR beta chain. V dropped 3 bases and J dropped 2 bases, with 14 bases sitting between them. Germline-derived CDR1 and CDR2 are SGDLS and YYNGEE. The CDR3 consists of 15 residues. Profiled with immunoSEQ multiplex PCR; TCRdb holds only in-frame clones, not every one. The sample has fewer than 85,000 clones, 84% seen once. These data belong to a study of PD-L1 blockade in urothelial cancer. In the study overall: In terms of prior chemotherapy, patients had received 0 to 3 regimens.

Sample time point: pretreatment peripheral blood. The sequences come from PBMCs, collected around atezolizumab (anti-PD-L1) treatment. The receptor comes from a woman between 65 and 79 years old with urothelial cancer. The chain combines TRBV9 with TRBJ1-2; a weak D match, TRBD1 (6 bases). CDR3: CASSGYGRGNYGYTF. The CDR3 DNA sequence: TGTGCCAGCAGCGGGTACGGCAGGGGAAACTATGGCTACACCTTC.